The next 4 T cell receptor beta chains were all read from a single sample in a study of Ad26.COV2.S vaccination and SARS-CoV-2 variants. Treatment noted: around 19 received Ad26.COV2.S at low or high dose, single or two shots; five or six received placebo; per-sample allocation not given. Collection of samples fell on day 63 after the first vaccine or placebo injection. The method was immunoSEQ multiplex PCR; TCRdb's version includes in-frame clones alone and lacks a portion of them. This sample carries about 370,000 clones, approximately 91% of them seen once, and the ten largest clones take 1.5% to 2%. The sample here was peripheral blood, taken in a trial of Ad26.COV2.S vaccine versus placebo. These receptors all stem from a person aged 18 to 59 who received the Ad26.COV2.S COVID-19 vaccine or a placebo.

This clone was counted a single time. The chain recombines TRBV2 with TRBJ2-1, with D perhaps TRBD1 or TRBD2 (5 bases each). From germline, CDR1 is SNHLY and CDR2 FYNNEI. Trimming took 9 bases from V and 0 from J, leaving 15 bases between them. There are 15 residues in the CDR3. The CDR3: CASFEGRNSYNEQFF. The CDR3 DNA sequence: TGTGCCAGTTTCGAGGGGCGGAACTCCTACAATGAGCAGTTCTTC.

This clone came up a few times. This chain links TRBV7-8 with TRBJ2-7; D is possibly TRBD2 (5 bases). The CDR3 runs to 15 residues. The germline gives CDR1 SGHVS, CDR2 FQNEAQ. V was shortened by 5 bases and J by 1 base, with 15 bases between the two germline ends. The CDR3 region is CASSRGKDLSYEQYF. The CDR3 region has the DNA TGTGCCAGCAGCCGAGGGAAAGACTTATCCTACGAGCAGTACTTC.

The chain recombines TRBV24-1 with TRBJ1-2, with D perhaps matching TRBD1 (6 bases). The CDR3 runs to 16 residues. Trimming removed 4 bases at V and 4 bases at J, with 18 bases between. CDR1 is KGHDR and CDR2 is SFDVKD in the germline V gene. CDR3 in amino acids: CATSDQWTVSLYGYTF. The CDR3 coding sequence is TGTGCCACCAGTGACCAGTGGACAGTTTCTCTCTATGGCTACACCTTC.

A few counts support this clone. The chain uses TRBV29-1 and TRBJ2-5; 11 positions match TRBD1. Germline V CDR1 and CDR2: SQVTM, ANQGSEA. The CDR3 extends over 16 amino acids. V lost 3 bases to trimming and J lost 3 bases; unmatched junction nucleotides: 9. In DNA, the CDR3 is TGCAGCGTTGAGGAGGACAGGGGGCGGGAAAAAGAGACCCAGTACTTC. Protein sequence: CSVEEDRGREKETQYF.